The 6 T cell receptor beta chains below were found in one sample sequenced in a study of vaccination and CD4 T cells after COVID-19. Treatment in this sample: roughly 10-day PBMC culture with coronavirus spike peptide pools or control peptides (ViraFEST assay). Cultured CD4+ T cell DNA was sequenced using the Oncomine TCR Beta short-read assay. Each CDR3 protein gets one entry after TCRdb re-called the PCR reads with MiXCR. The table includes over 10,000 distinct CDR3 sequences, just over 35% detected once. Their antigens remain unidentified. Material for sequencing was cultured CD4+ T cells from blood. The receptors stem from a human donor with COVID-19.

This clonotype was observed a few times. Written as DNA, the CDR3 is TGTGCCAGCAGCACGGACAGGGGGCAGACAGATACGCAGTATTTT. As protein: CASSTDRGQTDTQYF. V and J are TRBV11-2 and TRBJ2-3; TRBD1 matches at 11 bases. Germline V gene lookup returns CDR1 SGHAT and CDR2 FQNNGV. The V and J ends lost 5 bases and 3 bases, in that order; junction bases with no gene match: 4. This CDR3 spans 15 amino acids.

V is TRBV7-2 and J is TRBJ2-3; D remains ambiguous. This CDR3 comprises 14 residues. The ends were cut back, 2 bases at V and 0 bases at J, with 6 bases in the middle. Germline loops: CDR1 SGHTA, CDR2 FQGNSA. CDR3 in DNA: TGTGCCAGCAGCTTAAGGCAGAGCACAGATACGCAGTATTTT. Residues: CASSLRQSTDTQYF.

The CDR3, as DNA: TGTGCCAGCAGTAGGGGTACCAACACTGAAGCTTTCTTT. The encoded protein is CASSRGTNTEAFF. This rearrangement joins TRBV25-1 to TRBJ1-1, with a tentative D call TRBD1 (5 bases). CDR1 is MGHDK, CDR2 SYGVNS, per germline. This CDR3 is built from 13 residues. V shed 5 bases and J shed 2 bases, with 9 bases lying between them. Full variable domain (rest looked up from reference TRBV25-1 and TRBJ1-1): EADIYQTPRYLVIGTGKKITLECSQTMGHDKMYWYQQDPGMELHLIHYSYGVNSTEKGDLSSESTVSRIRTEHFPLTLESARPSHTSQYLCASSRGTNTEAFFGQGTRLTVV.

V usage is TRBV20-1 and J usage is TRBJ1-1; D not certain. Germline V gene data show CDR1 as DFQATT and CDR2 as SNEGSKA (reference sequence). CDR3 size: 11 residues. The germline V and J ends were trimmed by 8 bases and 1 base, with 8 bases remaining between them. CDR3 sequence: CSSPWNTEAFF. CDR3 in DNA: TGCAGTTCCCCTTGGAACACTGAAGCTTTCTTT.

The chain carries TRBV5-1 and TRBJ2-3, with 14 bases matching TRBD2. Germline loops: CDR1 SGHRS, CDR2 YFSETQ. The junction had 1 base not matched to a gene; V was cut back by 0 bases and J by 4 bases. The CDR3 is 16 amino acids. The CDR3 is CASSLGLAGGSDTQYF. In DNA, the CDR3 is TGCGCCAGCAGCTTGGGACTAGCGGGGGGGTCAGATACGCAGTATTTT.

This chain uses TRBV2 with TRBJ2-2; 7 nucleotides agree with TRBD2. Germline V gene data show CDR1 as SNHLY and CDR2 as FYNNEI. CDR3 length: 17 residues. Trimming cost V 2 bases and J 3 bases; bases outside gene matches: 9. The CDR3 nucleotides are TGTGCCAGCAGTGAATCTCCTCCTAGCGGTTACACCGGGGAGCTGTTTTTT. Translating it yields CASSESPPSGYTGELFF.